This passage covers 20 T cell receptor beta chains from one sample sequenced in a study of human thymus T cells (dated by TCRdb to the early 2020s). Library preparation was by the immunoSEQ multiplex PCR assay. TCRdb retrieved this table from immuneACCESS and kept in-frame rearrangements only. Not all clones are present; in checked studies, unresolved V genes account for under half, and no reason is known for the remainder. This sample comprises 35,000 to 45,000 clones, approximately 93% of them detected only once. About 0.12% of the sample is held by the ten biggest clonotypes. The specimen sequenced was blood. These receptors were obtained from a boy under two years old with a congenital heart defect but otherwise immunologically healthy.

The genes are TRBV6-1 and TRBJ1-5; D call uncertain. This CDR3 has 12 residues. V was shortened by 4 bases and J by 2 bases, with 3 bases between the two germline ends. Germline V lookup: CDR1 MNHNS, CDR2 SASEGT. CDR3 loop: CASSGGNQPQHF. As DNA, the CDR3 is TGTGCCAGCAGTGGGGGCAATCAGCCCCAGCATTTT.

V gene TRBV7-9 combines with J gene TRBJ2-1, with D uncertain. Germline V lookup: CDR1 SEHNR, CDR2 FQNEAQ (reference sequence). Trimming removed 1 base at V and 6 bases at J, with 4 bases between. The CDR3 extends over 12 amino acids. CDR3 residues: CASSLDGNEQFF. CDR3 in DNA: TGTGCCAGCAGCTTAGACGGCAATGAGCAGTTCTTC. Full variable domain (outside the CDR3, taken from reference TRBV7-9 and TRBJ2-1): DTGVSQNPRHKITKRGQNVTFRCDPISEHNRLYWYRQTLGQGPEFLTYFQNEAQLEKSRLLSDRFSAERPKGSFSTLEIQRTEQGDSAMYLCASSLDGNEQFFGPGTRLTVL.

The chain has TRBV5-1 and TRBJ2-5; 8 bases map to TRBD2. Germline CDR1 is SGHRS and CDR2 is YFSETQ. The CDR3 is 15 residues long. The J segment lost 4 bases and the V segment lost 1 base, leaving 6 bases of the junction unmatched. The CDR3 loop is CASSLPPGLGETQYF. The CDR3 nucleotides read TGCGCCAGCAGCTTGCCCCCGGGACTAGGAGAGACCCAGTACTTC.

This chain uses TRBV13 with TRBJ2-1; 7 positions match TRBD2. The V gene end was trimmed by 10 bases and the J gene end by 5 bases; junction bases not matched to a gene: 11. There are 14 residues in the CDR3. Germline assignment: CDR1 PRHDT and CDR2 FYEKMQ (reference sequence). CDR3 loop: CATLQSRGDNEQFF. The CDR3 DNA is TGTGCCACCCTCCAATCCCGGGGGGACAATGAGCAGTTCTTC. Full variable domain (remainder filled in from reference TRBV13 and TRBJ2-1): AAGVIQSPRHLIKEKRETATLKCYPIPRHDTVYWYQQGPGQDPQFLISFYEKMQSDKGSIPDRFSAQQFSDYHSELNMSSLELGDSALYFCATLQSRGDNEQFFGPGTRLTVL.

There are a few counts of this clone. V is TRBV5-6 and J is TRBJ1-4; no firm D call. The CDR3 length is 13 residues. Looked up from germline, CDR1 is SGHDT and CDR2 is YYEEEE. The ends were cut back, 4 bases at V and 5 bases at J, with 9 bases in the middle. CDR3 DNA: TGTGCCAGCAGCCCCCGCCGCAATGAAAAACTGTTTTTT. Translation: CASSPRRNEKLFF. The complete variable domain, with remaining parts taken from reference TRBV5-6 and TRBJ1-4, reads DAGVTQSPTHLIKTRGQQVTLRCSPKSGHDTVSWYQQALGQGPQFIFQYYEEEERQRGNFPDRFSGHQFPNYSSELNVNALLLGDSALYLCASSPRRNEKLFFGSGTQLSVL.

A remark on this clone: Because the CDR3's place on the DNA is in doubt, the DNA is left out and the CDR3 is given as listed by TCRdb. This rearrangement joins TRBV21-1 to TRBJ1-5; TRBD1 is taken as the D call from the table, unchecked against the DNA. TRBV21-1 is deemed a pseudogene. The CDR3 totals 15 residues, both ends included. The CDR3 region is CASSKVGQGNQPQHF.

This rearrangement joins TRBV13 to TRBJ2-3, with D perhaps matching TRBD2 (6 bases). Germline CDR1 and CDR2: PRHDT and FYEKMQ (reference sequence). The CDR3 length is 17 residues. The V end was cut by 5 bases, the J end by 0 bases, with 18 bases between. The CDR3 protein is CASSGVAEMGSTDTQYF. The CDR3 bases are TGTGCCAGCAGCGGGGTAGCGGAGATGGGGAGCACAGATACGCAGTATTTT.

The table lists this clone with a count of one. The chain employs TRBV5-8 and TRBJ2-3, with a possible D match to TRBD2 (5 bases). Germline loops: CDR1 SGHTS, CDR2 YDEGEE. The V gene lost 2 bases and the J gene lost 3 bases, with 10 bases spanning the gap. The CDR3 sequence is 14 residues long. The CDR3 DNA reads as TGTGCCAGCAGCTTAAGAGGGTCGACAGATACGCAGTATTTT. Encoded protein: CASSLRGSTDTQYF.

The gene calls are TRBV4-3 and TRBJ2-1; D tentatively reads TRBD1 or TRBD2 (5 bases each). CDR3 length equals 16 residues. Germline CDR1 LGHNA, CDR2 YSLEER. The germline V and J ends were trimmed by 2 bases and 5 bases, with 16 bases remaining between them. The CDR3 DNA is TGCGCCAGCAGCCAACTATCAGGGACGGGTAACAATGAGCAGTTCTTC. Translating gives CASSQLSGTGNNEQFF.

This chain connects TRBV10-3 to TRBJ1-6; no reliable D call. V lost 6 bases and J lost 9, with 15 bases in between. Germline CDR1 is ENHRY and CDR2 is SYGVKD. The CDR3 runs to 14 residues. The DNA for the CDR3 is TGTGCCATCAGCCGGGAGGGTATTGCTTCACCCCTCCACTTT. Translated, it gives CAISREGIASPLHF.

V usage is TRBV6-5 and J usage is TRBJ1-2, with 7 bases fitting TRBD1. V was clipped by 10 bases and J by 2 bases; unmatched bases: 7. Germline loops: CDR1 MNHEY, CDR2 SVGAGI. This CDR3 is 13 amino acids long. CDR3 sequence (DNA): TGTGCCACACAGGAGGGGGCAAACTATGGCTACACCTTC. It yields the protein CATQEGANYGYTF.

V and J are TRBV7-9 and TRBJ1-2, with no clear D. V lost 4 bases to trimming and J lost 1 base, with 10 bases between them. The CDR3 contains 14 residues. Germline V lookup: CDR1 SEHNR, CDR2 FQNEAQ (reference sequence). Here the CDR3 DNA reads TGTGCCAGCAGCTCGAATCTTCTTAACTATGGCTACACCTTC. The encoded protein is CASSSNLLNYGYTF.

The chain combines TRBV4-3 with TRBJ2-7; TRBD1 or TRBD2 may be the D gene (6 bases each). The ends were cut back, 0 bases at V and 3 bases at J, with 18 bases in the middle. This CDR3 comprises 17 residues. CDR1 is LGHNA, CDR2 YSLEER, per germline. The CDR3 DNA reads TGCGCCAGCAGCCAAGATGTTGACGGGGGCCTCTACTACGAGCAGTACTTC. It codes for CASSQDVDGGLYYEQYF.

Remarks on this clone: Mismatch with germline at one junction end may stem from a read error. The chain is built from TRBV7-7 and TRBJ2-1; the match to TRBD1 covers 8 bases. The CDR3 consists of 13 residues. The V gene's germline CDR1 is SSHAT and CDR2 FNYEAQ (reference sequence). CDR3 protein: CASSLDRANEQFF. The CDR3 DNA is TGTGCTAGCAGCCTGGACAGGGCGAATGAGCAGTTCTTC.

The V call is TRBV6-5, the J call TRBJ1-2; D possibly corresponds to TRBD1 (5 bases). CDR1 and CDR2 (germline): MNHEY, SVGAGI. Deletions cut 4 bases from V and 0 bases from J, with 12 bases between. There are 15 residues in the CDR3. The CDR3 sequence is CASSSGWGANYGYTF. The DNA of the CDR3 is TGTGCCAGCAGTTCCGGTTGGGGGGCTAACTATGGCTACACCTTC.

The CDR3 nucleotides are TGCGCCAGCAGCCAAGATCCCCTGGCATTTTTTAACACCGGGGAGCTGTTTTTT. This translates into CASSQDPLAFFNTGELFF. This chain connects TRBV4-3 to TRBJ2-2; no clear D. The V gene lost 0 bases and the J gene lost 2 bases, with 16 bases spanning the gap. The CDR3 contains 18 residues. Germline CDR1 and CDR2: LGHNA and YSLEER.

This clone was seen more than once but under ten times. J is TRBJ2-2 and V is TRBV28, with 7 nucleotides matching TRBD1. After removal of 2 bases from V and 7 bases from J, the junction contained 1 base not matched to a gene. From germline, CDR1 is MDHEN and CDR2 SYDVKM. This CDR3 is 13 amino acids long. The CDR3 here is CASSLRGRGELFF. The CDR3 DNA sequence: TGTGCCAGCAGTTTAAGGGGGCGCGGGGAGCTGTTTTTT.

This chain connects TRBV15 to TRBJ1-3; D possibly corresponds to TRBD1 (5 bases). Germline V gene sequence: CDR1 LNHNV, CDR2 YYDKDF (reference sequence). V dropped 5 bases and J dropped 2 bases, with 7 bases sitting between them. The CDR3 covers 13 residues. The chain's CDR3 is CATSQGAGNTIYF. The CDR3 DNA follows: TGTGCCACCAGCCAGGGAGCTGGAAACACCATATATTTT.

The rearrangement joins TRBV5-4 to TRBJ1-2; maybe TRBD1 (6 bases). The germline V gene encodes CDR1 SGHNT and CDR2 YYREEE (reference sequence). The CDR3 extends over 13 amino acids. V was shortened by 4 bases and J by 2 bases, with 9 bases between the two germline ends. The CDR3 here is CASSATGNYGYTF. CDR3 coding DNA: TGTGCCAGCAGCGCCACAGGGAACTATGGCTACACCTTC.

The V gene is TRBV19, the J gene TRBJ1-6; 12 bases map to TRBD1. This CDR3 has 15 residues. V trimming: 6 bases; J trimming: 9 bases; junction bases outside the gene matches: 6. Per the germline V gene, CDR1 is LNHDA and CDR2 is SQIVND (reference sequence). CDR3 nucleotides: TGTGCCAGTAGCGCGGGACAGGGGGCGCCTTCACCCCTCCACTTT. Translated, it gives CASSAGQGAPSPLHF.